These T cell receptor beta chains were read from a single sample in a study of blood T cell repertoires in COVID-19. TCRdb's table, derived via immunoSEQ multiplex PCR, lists solely in-frame clones and lacks some. Here the sample spans 65,000 to 100,000 clones, under 90% being singletons. Material: peripheral blood. The origin of the receptors is a human donor in a cohort sampled during active COVID-19. The CDR3 runs from the conserved cysteine through the conserved F or W. The D gene is left open where the match is weak. Size is omitted from some rows. Given values are once, few, many or a class for expanded clones.

>NA|TRBV5-4|TRBJ1-1|once
CASNPGQTHTEAFF
TGTGCCAGCAACCCGGGACAAACGCACACTGAAGCTTTCTTT
>NA|TRBV7-2|TRBJ2-7|NA
CASSFSRGVAYEQYF
TGTGCCAGCAGCTTCAGTCGCGGTGTCGCCTACGAGCAGTACTTC
>TRBD1|TRBV10-1|TRBJ2-7|NA
CASSEILGQTISYEQYF
TGCGCCAGCAGTGAGATCTTGGGACAGACCATCTCCTACGAGCAGTACTTC
>TRBD2|TRBV27|TRBJ2-7|once
CASSLRQRGSSYEQYF
TGTGCCAGCAGTTTACGGCAGCGGGGGAGCTCCTACGAGCAGTACTTC
>NA|TRBV30|TRBJ1-5|once
CAWSNEDDQPQHF
TGTGCCTGGAGTAATGAGGATGATCAGCCCCAGCATTTT
>TRBD1|TRBV5-4|TRBJ2-1|NA
CASSLAWTGASEQFF
TGTGCCAGCAGCTTGGCGTGGACAGGGGCGAGTGAGCAGTTCTTC
>TRBD2|TRBV10-3|TRBJ2-2|NA
CAIRGGLAGGEVVTGELFF
TGTGCCATCAGGGGGGGCCTCGCGGGGGGAGAGGTCGTGACCGGGGAGCTGTTTTTT
>TRBD1|TRBV30|TRBJ1-5|few
CAWSAKDTGGDQPQHF
TGTGCCTGGAGTGCTAAAGACACAGGGGGCGATCAGCCCCAGCATTTT
>TRBD1|TRBV6-5|TRBJ2-7|NA
CASSSGTGVYEQYF
TGTGCCAGCAGTTCCGGGACAGGGGTCTACGAGCAGTACTTC
>NA|TRBV28|TRBJ1-3|NA
CASSGGGSGNTIYF
TGTGCCAGCAGTGGGGGAGGGTCTGGAAACACCATATATTTT
>NA|TRBV18|TRBJ1-4|NA
CASSPSQEKLFF
TGTGCCAGCTCACCCTCGCAGGAAAAACTGTTTTTT
>NA|TRBV10-1|TRBJ2-2|NA
CASSATPRGTGELFF
TGCGCCAGCAGTGCCACCCCAAGAGGCACCGGGGAGCTGTTTTTT
>NA|TRBV20-1|TRBJ2-1|NA
CSATLSGGQFF
TGCAGTGCTACCCTAAGTGGAGGGCAGTTCTTC
>TRBD1|TRBV10-3|TRBJ1-2|NA
CAISESTGGLRGYTF
TGTGCCATCAGTGAGTCGACAGGGGGACTACGAGGCTACACCTTC
>NA|TRBV19|TRBJ1-1|NA
CASSKGGPLNTEAFF
TGTGCCAGTAGTAAGGGGGGGCCTTTGAACACTGAAGCTTTCTTT
>NA|TRBV28|TRBJ1-1|NA
CASSLVQVNTEAFF
TGTGCCAGCAGTTTGGTCCAGGTCAACACTGAAGCTTTCTTT
>TRBD2|TRBV5-4|TRBJ2-3|NA
CASQRGGTSADTQYF
TGTGCCAGCCAGCGGGGGGGGACTAGTGCAGATACGCAGTATTTT
>NA|TRBV6-5|TRBJ1-6|NA
CASSYGADSPLHF
TGTGCCAGCAGTTACGGGGCTGATTCACCCCTCCACTTT
>NA|TRBV11-2|TRBJ1-4|NA
CASSLGVGNLFF
TGTGCCAGCAGCTTAGGGGTCGGGAACCTGTTTTTT
>TRBD1|TRBV6-5|TRBJ2-1|NA
CASSPGQGPYNEQFF
TGTGCCAGCAGTCCGGGACAGGGGCCCTACAATGAGCAGTTCTTC